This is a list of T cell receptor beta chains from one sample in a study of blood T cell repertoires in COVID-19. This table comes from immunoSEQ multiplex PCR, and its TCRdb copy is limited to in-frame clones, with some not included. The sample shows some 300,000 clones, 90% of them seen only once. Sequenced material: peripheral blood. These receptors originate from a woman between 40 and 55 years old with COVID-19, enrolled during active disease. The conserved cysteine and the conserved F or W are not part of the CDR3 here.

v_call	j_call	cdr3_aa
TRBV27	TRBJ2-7	ASSLAPLSSGYEQY
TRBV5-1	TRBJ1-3	ASSLFADSGNTIY
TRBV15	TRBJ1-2	ATSRGRTEGYT
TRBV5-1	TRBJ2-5	ASSSPGQETQY
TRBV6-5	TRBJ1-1	ASSPTRNTEAF
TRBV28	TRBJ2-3	ASSFRGGPDTQY
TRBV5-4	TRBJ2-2	ASSLRGGDTGELF
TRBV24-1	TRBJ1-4	ATSEGSNEKLF
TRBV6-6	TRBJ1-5	ASSPNRGGNQPQH
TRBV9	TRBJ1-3	ASSVARAGNTIY
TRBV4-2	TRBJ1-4	ASSQQGASNEKLF
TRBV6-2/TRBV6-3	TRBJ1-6	ASSSRTGSSYNSPLH
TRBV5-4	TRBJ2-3	ASSSPRLSTDTQY
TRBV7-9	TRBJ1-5	ASSPSWGGADQPQH
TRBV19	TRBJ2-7	ASSIGGTGTTGEQY
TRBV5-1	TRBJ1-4	ASSLGVDNEKLF
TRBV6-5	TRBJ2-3	ASSLRADTQY
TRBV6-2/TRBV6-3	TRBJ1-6	ASRYTTGVYSPLH
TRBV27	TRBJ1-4	ASTPRGAGEKLF
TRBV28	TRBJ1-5	ASSLAQGADGNQPQH
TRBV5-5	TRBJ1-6	ASSLFSRSGHNSPLH
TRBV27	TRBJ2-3	ASSLTRTGYTDTQY
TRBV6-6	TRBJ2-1	ASSPKREQF
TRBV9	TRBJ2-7	ASSVEAGPSYEQY
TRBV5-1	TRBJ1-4	ASRGTGGQVREKLF
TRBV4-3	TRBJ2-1	ASSQEGRKANEQF
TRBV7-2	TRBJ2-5	ASSNPPGGQETQY
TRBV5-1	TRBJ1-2	ASSFLSGQGNYGYT
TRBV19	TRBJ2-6	ASSIGDLAGSSGANVLT
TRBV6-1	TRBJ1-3	ASREMSSVFSGNTIY
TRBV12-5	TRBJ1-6	ASGGGLGDNSPLH
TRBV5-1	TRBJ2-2	ASSSDRRTGELF
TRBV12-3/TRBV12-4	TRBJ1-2	ASTRQGYYGYT
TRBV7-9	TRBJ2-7	ASSLATGVRYEQY